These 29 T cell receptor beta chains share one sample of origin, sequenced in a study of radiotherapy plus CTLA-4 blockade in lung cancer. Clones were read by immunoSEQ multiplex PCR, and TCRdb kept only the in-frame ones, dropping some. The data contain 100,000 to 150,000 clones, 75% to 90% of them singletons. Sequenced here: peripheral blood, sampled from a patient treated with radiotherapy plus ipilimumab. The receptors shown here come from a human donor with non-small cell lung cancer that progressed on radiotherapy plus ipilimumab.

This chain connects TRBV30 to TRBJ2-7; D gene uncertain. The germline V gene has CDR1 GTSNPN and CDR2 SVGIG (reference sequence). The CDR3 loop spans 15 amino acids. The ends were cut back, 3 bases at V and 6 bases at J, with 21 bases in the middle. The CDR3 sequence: CAWSPVWRSQVEQYF. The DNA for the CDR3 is TGTGCCTGGAGCCCCGTGTGGCGGTCGCAGGTCGAGCAGTACTTC.

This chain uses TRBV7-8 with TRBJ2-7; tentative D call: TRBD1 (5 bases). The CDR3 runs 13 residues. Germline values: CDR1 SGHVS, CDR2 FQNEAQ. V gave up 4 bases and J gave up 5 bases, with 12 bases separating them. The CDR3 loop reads CASSWWQGDEQYF. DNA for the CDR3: TGTGCCAGCAGCTGGTGGCAGGGCGACGAGCAGTACTTC.

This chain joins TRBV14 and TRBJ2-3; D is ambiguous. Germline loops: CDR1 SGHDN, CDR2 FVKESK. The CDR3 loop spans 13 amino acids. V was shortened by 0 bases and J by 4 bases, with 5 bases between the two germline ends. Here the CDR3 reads CASSQDEADTQYF. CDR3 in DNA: TGTGCCAGCAGCCAAGATGAGGCAGATACGCAGTATTTT.

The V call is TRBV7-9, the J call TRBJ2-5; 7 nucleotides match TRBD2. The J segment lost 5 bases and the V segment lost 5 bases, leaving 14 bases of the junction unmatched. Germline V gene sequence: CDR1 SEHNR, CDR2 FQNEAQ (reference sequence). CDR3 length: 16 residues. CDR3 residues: CASSTREGQAPETQYF. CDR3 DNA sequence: TGTGCCAGCAGCACGAGGGAGGGTCAGGCCCCGGAGACCCAGTACTTC.

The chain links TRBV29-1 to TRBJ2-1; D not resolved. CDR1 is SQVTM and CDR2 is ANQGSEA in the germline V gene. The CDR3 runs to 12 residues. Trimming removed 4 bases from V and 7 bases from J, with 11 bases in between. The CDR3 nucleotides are TGCAGCGTTGTAAGGGCCGGGAATGAGCAGTTCTTC. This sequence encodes CSVVRAGNEQFF.

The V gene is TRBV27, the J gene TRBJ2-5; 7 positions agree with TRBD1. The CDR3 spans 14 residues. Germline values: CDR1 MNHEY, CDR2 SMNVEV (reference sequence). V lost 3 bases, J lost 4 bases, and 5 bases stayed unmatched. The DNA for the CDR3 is TGTGCCAGCAGTTTTACAGGGGTGGGAGAGACCCAGTACTTC. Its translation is CASSFTGVGETQYF.

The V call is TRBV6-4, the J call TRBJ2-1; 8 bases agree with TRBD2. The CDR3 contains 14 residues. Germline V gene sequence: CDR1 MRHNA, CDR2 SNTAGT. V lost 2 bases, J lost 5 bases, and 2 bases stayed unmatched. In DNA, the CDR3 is TGTGCCAGCAGTGACGAAGCGGGGGACAATGAGCAGTTCTTC. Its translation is CASSDEAGDNEQFF.

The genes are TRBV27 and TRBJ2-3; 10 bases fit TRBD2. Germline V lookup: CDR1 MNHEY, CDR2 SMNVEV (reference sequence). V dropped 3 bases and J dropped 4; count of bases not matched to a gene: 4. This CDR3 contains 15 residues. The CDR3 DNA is TGTGCCAGCAGTTTCGCCGGGACTAGCGCAGATACGCAGTATTTT. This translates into CASSFAGTSADTQYF.

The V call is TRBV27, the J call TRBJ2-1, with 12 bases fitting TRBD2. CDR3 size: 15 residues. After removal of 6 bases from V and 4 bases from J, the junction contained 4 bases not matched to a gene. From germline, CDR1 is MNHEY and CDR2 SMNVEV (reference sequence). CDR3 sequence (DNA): TGTGCCAGCAGGGGACTAGCGGGCTCTTACAATGAGCAGTTCTTC. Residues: CASRGLAGSYNEQFF.

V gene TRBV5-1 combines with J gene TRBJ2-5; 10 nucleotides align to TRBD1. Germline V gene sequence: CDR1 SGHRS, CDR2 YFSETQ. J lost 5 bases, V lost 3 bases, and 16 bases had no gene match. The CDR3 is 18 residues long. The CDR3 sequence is CASSWKDRGNFREETQYF. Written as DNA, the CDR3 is TGCGCCAGCAGCTGGAAGGACAGGGGGAATTTTCGAGAGGAGACCCAGTACTTC.

The CDR3 loop is CASSILPDEAEAFF. CDR3 coding DNA: TGTGCCAGTAGTATACTCCCGGATGAAGCTGAAGCTTTCTTT. J is TRBJ1-1 and V is TRBV19; the D is unclear. The germline CDR1 and CDR2 sequences are LNHDA and SQIVND (reference sequence). Trimming shortened V by 2 bases and J by 6 bases, and 13 bases separated the two germline ends. The CDR3 is 14 residues long.

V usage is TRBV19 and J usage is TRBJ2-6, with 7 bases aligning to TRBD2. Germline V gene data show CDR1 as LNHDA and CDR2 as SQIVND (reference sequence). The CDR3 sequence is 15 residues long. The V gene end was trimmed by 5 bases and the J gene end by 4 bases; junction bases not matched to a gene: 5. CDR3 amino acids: CASSRAGPGANVLTF. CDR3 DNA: TGTGCCAGTAGTCGAGCGGGGCCCGGGGCCAACGTCCTGACTTTC.

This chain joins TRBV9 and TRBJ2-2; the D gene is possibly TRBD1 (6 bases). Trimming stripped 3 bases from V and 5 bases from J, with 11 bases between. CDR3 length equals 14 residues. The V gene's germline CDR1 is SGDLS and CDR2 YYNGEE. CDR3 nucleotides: TGTGCCAGCAGCGCAGGGGAATGGACCGGGGAGCTGTTTTTT. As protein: CASSAGEWTGELFF. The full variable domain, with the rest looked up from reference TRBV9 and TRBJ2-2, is DSGVTQTPKHLITATGQRVTLRCSPRSGDLSVYWYQQSLDQGLQFLIQYYNGEERAKGNILERFSAQQFPDLHSELNLSSLELGDSALYFCASSAGEWTGELFFGEGSRLTVL.

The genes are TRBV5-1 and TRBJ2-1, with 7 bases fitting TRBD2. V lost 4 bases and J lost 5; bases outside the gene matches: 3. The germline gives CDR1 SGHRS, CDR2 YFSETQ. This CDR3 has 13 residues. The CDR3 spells CASSAGVNNEQFF. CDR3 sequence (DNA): TGCGCCAGCAGCGCGGGGGTCAACAATGAGCAGTTCTTC.

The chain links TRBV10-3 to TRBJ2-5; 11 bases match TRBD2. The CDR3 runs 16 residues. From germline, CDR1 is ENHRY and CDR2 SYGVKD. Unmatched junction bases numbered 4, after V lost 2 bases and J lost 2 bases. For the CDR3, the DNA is TGTGCCATCAGTGAGGGAACTAGCGGGGGTCAAGAGACCCAGTACTTC. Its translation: CAISEGTSGGQETQYF.

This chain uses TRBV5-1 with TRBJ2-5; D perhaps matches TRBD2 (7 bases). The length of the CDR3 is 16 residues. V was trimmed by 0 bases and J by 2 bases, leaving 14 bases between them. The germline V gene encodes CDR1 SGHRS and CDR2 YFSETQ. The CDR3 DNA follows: TGCGCCAGCAGCTTGGTTCGCGGGGGACAACAAGAGACCCAGTACTTC. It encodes CASSLVRGGQQETQYF.

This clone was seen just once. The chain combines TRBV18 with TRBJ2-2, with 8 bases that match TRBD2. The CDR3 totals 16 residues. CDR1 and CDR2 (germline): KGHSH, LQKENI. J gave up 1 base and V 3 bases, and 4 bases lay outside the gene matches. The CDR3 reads CASSPQLAENTGELFF. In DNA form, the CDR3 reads TGTGCCAGCTCACCTCAACTAGCGGAGAACACCGGGGAGCTGTTTTTT. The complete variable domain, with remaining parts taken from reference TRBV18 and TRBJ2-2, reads NAGVMQNPRHLVRRRGQEARLRCSPMKGHSHVYWYRQLPEEGLKFMVYLQKENIIDESGMPKERFSAEFPKEGPSILRIQQVVRGDSAAYFCASSPQLAENTGELFFGEGSRLTVL.

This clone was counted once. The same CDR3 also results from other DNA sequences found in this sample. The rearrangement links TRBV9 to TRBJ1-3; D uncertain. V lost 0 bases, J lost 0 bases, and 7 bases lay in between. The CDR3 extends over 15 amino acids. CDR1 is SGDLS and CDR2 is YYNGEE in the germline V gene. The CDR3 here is CASSVAGSSGNTIYF. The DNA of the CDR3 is TGTGCCAGCAGCGTAGCCGGCAGCTCTGGAAACACCATATATTTT.

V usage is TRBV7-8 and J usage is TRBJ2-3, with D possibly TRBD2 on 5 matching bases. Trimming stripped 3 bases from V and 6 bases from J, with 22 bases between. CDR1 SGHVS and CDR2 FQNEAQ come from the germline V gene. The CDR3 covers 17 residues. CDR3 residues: CASSLRSEVSRADTQYF. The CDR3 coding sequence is TGTGCCAGCAGCTTGAGATCGGAGGTCAGTCGGGCGGATACGCAGTATTTT.

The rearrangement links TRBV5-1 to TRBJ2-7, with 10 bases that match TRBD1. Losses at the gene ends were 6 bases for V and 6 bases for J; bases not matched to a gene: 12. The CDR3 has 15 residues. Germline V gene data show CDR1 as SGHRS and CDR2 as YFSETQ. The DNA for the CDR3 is TGCGCCAGCACCCCAACGCCGGGACAGGGGACCGAGCAGTACTTC. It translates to CASTPTPGQGTEQYF.

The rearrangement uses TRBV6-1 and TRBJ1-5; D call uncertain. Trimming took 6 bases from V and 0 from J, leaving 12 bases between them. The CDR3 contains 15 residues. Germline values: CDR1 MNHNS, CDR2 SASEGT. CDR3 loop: CASRLNRDSNQPQHF. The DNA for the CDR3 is TGTGCCAGCAGACTCAACAGAGATAGCAATCAGCCCCAGCATTTT.

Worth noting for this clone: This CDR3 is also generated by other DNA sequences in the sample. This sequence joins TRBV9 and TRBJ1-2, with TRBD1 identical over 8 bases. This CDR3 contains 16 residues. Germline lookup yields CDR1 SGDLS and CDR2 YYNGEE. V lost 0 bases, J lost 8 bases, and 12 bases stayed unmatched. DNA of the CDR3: TGTGCCAGCAGCGTAGGAGTGGGCAGGGGGCGGGGGGGCTACACCTTC. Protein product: CASSVGVGRGRGGYTF.

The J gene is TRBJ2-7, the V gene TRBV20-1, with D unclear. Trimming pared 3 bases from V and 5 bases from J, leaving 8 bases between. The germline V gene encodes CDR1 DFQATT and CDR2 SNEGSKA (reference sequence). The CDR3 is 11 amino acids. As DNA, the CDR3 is TGCAGTGCTAGCCTTGGAAACGAGCAGTACTTC. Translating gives CSASLGNEQYF.

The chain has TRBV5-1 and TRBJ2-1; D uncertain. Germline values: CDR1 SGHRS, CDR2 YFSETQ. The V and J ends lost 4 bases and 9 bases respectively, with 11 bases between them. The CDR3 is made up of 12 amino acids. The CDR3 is CASSQTFGEQFF. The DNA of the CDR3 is TGCGCCAGCAGCCAAACGTTTGGTGAGCAGTTCTTC.

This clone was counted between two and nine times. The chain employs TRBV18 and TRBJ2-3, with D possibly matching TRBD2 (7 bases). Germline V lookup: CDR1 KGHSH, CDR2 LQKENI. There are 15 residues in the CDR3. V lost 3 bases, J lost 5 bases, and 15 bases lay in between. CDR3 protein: CASSPGGPGRDTQYF. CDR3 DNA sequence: TGTGCCAGCTCACCGGGGGGGCCCGGCCGAGATACGCAGTATTTT.

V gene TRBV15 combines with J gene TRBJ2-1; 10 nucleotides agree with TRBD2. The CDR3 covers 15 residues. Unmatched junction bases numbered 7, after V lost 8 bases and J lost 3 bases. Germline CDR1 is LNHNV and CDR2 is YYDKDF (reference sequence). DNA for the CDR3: TGTGCCACCCGTTGGACTAGCGGAGTCTACAATGAGCAGTTCTTC. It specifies CATRWTSGVYNEQFF.

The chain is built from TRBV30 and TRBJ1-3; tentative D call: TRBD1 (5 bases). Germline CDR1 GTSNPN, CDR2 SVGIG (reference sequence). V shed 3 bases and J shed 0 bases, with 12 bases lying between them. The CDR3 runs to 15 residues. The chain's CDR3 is CAWRRQGLSGNTIYF. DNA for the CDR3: TGTGCCTGGAGGCGGCAGGGCCTCTCTGGAAACACCATATATTTT.

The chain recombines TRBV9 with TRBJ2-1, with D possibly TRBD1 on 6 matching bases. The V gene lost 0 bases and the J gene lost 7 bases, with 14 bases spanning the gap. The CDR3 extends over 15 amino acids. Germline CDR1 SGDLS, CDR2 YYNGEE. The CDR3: CASSVVGASGNEQFF. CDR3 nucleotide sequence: TGTGCCAGCAGCGTAGTGGGGGCCTCGGGAAATGAGCAGTTCTTC.

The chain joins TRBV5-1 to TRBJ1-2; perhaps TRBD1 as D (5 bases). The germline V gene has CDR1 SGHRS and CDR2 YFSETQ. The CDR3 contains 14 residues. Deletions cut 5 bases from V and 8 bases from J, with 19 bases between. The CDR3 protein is CASRPLPGTGGYTF. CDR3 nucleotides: TGCGCCAGCAGACCTCTACCCGGGACGGGAGGCTACACCTTC. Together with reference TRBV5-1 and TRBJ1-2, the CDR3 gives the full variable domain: KAGVTQTPRYLIKTRGQQVTLSCSPISGHRSVSWYQQTPGQGLQFLFEYFSETQRNKGNFPGRFSGRQFSNSRSEMNVSTLELGDSALYLCASRPLPGTGGYTFGSGTRLTVV.